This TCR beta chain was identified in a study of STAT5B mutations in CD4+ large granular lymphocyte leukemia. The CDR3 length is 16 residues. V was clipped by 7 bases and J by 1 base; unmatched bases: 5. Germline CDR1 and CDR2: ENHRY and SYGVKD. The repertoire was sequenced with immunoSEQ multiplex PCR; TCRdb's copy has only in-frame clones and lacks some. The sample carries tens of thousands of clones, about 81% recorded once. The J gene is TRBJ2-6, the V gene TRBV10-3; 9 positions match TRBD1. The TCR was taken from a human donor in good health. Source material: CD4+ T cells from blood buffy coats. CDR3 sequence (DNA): TGTGCCATCAAACAGGGGGCGCAATCTGGGGCCAACGTCCTGACTTTC. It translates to CAIKQGAQSGANVLTF.